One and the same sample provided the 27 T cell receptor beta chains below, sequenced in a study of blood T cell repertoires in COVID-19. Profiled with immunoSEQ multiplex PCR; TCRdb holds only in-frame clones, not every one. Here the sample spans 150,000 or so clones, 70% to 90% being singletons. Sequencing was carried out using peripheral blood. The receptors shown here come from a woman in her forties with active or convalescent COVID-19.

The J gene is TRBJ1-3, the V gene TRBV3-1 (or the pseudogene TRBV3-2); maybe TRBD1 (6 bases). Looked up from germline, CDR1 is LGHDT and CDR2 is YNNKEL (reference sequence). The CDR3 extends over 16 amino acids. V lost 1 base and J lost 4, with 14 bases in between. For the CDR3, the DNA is TGTGCCAGCAGCCAAGCCCATACAGGGACAGGAAACACCATATATTTT. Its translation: CASSQAHTGTGNTIYF.

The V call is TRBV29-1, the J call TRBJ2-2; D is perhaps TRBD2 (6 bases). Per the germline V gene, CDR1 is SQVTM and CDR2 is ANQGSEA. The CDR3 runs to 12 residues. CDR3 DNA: TGCAGTGGCTCGGGGGATTCCGGGGAGCTGTTTTTT. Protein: CSGSGDSGELFF.

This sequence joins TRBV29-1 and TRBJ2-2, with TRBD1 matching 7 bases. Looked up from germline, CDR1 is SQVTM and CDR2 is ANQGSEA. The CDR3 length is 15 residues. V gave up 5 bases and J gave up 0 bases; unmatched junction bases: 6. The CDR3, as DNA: TGCAGCGTTCGAAAACAGGGGTCGAACACCGGGGAGCTGTTTTTT. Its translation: CSVRKQGSNTGELFF.

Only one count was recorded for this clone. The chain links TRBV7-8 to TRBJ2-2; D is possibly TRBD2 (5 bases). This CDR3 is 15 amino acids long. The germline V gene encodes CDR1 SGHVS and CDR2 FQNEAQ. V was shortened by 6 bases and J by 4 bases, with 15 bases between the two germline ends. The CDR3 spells CASSAISGTTGELFF. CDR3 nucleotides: TGTGCCAGCAGTGCGATTTCGGGAACCACCGGGGAGCTGTTTTTT.

The CDR3 nucleotides are TGTGCCAGCAGTTCCCCGGACAGTTTCATACGCTACGAGCAGTACTTC. Residues: CASSSPDSFIRYEQYF. V usage is TRBV28 and J usage is TRBJ2-7; TRBD1 might be the D (6 bases). The CDR3 extends over 16 amino acids. Trimming took off 4 bases at V and 3 bases at J, with 19 bases between the two ends. The germline CDR1 and CDR2 sequences are MDHEN and SYDVKM.

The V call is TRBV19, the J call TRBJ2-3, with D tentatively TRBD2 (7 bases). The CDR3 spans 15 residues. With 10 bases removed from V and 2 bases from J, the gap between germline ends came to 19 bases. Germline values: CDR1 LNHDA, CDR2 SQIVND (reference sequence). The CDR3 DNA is TGTGCCACTAGGGGGAGGGTTGGGATCACAGATACGCAGTATTTT. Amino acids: CATRGRVGITDTQYF.

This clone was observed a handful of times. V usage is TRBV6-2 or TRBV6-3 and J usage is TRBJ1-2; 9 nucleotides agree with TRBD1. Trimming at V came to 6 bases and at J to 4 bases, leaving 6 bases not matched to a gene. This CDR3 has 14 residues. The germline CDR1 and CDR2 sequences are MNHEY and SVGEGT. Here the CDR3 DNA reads TGTGCCAGCAGCAACAGGGGGCGCGGCTATGGCTACACCTTC. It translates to CASSNRGRGYGYTF.

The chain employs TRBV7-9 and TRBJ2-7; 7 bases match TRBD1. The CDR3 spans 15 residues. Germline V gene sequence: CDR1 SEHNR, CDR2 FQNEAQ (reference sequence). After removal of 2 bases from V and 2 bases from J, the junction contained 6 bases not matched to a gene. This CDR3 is CASSLRGGETYEQYF. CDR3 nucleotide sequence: TGTGCCAGCAGCTTAAGAGGGGGCGAAACCTACGAGCAGTACTTC.

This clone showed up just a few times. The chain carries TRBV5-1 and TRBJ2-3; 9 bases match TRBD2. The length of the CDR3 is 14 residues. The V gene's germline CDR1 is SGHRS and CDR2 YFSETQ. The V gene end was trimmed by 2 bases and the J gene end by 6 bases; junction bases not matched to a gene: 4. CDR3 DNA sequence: TGCGCCAGCAGCTTTACCAGCGGGAGGGATACGCAGTATTTT. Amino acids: CASSFTSGRDTQYF.

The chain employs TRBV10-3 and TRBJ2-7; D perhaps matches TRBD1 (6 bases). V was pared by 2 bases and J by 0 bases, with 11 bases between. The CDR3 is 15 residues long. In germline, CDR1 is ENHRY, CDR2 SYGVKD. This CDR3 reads CAISETRDTSYEQYF. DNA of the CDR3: TGTGCCATCAGTGAGACCAGGGACACCTCCTACGAGCAGTACTTC.

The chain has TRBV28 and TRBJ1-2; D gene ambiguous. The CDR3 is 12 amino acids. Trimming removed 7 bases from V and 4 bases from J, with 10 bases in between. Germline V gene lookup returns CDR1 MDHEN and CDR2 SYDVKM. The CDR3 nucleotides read TGTGCCAGCAAGAGGGAAAGCTATGGCTACACCTTC. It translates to CASKRESYGYTF.

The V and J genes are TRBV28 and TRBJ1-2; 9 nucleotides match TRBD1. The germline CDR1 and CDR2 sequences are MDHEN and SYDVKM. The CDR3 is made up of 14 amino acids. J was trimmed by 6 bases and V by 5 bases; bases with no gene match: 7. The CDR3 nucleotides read TGTGCCAGCAGTCAACCACAGGGGGCTCATGGCTACACCTTC. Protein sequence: CASSQPQGAHGYTF.

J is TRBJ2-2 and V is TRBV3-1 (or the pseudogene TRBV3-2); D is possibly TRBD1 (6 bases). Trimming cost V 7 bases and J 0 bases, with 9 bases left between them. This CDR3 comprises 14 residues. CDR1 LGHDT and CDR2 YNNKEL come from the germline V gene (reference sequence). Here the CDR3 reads CASMRGTNTGELFF. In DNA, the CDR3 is TGTGCCAGCATGAGGGGGACGAACACCGGGGAGCTGTTTTTT.

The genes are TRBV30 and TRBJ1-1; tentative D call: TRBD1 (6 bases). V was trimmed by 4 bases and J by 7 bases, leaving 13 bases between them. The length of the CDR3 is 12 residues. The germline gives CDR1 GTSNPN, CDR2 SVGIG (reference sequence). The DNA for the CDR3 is TGTGCCTGGACCCACAGGGTCAGTGAAGCTTTCTTT. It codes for CAWTHRVSEAFF. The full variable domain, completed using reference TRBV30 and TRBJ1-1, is SQTIHQWPATLVQPVGSPLSLECTVEGTSNPNLYWYRQAAGRGLQLLFYSVGIGQISSEVPQNLSASRPQDRQFILSSKKLLLSDSGFYLCAWTHRVSEAFFGQGTRLTVV.

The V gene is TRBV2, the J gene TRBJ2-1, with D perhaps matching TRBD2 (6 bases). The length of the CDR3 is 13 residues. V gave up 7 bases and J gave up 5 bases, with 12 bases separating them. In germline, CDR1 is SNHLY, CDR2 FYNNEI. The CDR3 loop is CASKLSGDNEQFF. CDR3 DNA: TGTGCCAGCAAACTTAGCGGAGACAATGAGCAGTTCTTC.

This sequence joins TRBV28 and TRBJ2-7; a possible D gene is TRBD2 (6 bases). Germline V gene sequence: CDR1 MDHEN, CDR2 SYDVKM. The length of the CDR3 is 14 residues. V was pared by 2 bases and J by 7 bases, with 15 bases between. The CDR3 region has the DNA TGTGCCAGCAGTTTAGGGACTCCTCCGCGGGAGCAGTACTTC. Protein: CASSLGTPPREQYF.

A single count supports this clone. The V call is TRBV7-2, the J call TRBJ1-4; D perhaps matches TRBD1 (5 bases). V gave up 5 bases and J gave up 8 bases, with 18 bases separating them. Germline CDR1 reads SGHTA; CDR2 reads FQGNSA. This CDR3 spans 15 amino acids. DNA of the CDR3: TGTGCCAGCAGCCCCCGGCGACAGAATGAGGAAAAACTGTTTTTT. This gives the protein CASSPRRQNEEKLFF. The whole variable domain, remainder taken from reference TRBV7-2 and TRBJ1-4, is GAGVSQSPSNKVTEKGKDVELRCDPISGHTALYWYRQSLGQGLEFLIYFQGNSAPDKSGLPSDRFSAERTGGSVSTLTIQRTQQEDSAVYLCASSPRRQNEEKLFFGSGTQLSVL.

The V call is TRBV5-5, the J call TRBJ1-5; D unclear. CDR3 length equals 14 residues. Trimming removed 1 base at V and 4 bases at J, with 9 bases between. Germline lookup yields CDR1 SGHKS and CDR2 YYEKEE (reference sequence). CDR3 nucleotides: TGTGCCAGCAGCTTGTTACACCGAAATCAGCCCCAGCATTTT. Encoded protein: CASSLLHRNQPQHF. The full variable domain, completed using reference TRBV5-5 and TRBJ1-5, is DAGVTQSPTHLIKTRGQQVTLRCSPISGHKSVSWYQQVLGQGPQFIFQYYEKEERGRGNFPDRFSARQFPNYSSELNVNALLLGDSALYLCASSLLHRNQPQHFGDGTRLSIL.

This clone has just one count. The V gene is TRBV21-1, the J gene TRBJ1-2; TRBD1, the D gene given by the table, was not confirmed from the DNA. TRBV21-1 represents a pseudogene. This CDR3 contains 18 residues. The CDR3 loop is CASSKEKERTGGNYGYTF. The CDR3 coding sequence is TGTGCCAGCAGCAAAGAAAAGGAGAGGACAGGGGGCAACTATGGCTACACCTTC.

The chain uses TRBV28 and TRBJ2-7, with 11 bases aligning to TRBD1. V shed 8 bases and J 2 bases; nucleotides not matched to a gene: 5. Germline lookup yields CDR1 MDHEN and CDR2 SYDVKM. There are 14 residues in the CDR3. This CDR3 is CASGGQGEAYEQYF. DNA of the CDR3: TGTGCCAGCGGGGGACAGGGGGAAGCCTACGAGCAGTACTTC.

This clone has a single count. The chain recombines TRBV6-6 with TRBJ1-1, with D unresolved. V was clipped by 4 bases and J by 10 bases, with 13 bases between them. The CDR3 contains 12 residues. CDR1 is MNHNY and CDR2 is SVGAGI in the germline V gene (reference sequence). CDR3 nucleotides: TGTGCCAGCAGTTCCCTAGTCCCCAGAGCTTTCTTT. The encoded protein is CASSSLVPRAFF.

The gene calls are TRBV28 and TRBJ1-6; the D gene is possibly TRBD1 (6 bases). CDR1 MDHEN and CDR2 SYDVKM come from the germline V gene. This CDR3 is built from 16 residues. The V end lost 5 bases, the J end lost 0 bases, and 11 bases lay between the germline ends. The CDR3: CASSTGKSSYNSPLHF. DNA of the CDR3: TGTGCCAGCAGTACAGGGAAGAGCTCCTATAATTCACCCCTCCACTTT.

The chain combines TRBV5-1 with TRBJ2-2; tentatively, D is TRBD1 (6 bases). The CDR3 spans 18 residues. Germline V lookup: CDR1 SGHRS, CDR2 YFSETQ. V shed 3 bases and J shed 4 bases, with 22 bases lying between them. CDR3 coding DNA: TGCGCCAGCAGCTCCTCGGTCCAGGGGATGGTGAGCACCGGGGAGCTGTTTTTT. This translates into CASSSSVQGMVSTGELFF.

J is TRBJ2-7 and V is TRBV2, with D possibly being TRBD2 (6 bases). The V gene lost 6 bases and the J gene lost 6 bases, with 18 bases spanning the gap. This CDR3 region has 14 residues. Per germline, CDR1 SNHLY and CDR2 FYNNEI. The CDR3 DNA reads TGTGCCAGCAGATTCGGACTATTAGCCTCCGAGCAGTACTTC. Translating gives CASRFGLLASEQYF.

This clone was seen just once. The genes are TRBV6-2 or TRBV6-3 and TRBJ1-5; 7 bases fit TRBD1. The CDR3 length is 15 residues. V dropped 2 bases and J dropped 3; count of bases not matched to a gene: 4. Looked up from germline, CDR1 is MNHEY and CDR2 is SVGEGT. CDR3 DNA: TGTGCCAGCAGTTACCGAGGACAGGTCAATCAGCCCCAGCATTTT. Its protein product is CASSYRGQVNQPQHF.

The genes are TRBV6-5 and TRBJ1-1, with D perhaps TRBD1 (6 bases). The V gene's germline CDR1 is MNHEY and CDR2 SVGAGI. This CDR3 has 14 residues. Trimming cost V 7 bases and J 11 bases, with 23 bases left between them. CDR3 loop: CASITGTYGRGAFF. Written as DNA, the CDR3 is TGTGCCAGCATCACCGGGACATACGGCCGTGGGGCTTTCTTT.

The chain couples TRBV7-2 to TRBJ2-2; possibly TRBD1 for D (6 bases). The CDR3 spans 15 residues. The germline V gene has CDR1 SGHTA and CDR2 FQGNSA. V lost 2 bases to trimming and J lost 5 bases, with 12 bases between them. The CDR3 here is CASSLRGSGTGELFF. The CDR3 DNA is TGTGCCAGCAGCTTAAGGGGGAGTGGTACCGGGGAGCTGTTTTTT.